The entry below describes one TCR beta chain. The data are from a study of blood T cell repertoires in COVID-19. Study as a whole: Sources were T cells, B-cell-depleted T cells, or PBMCs; the material itself was cDNA or gDNA.

V was trimmed by 4 bases and J by 4 bases, leaving 17 bases between them. CDR1 is SGHRS, CDR2 YFSETQ, per germline. The CDR3 is 15 amino acids. Study processing details: Counts of nucleated cells, estimated from reference gene primer amplification, were obtained. Clones were sequenced by immunoSEQ multiplex PCR, and TCRdb holds only the in-frame ones, with some missing. Clone size and the V and J calls come from that table; the DNA yielded D and trimming. This sample yields roughly 130,000 clones, of which less than 90% are seen a single time; approximately 1.8% belongs to the top ten. Sequencing was performed on peripheral blood. This chain joins TRBV5-1 and TRBJ1-1; TRBD1 is a possible D gene (5 bases). The clonotype originates from a man aged 70 or older with acute or convalescent COVID-19. The DNA of the CDR3 is TGCGCCAGCAGCAAGCGACAAGGGGAAGGCACTGAAGCTTTCTTT. This encodes CASSKRQGEGTEAFF.